These 30 T cell receptor beta chains came from one sample sequenced in a study of low-dose radiotherapy and immunotherapy resistance in tumors. TRAV- and TRBV-specific primers, spanning alpha and beta chains, primed first-strand cDNA. TCRs were put through 15 to 25 PCR cycles of amplification with Phusion. A constant-region primer and the V-primer adapter served as the primer pair. One entry per CDR3 protein, called by TCRdb with MiXCR from the reads. The sample lists approximately 14,000 distinct CDR3 sequences, about 70% occurring once. The receptors originated from a human donor with advanced metastatic prostate, ovarian, gallbladder or colorectal cancer (not recorded which). This table probably holds off-target reads from a library built for another chain.

V and J are TRBV6-1 and TRBJ2-5, with D maybe TRBD1 (5 bases). CDR1 and CDR2 from the germline V gene are MNHNS and SASEGT. Trimming stripped 5 bases from V and 2 bases from J, with 6 bases between. The CDR3 contains 12 residues. CDR3 sequence: CASSQGQETQYF. CDR3 bases: TGTGCCAGCAGTCAGGGTCAAGAGACCCAGTACTTC.

V gene TRBV30 combines with J gene TRBJ2-3; a possible D gene is TRBD2 (6 bases). V lost 0 bases and J lost 6, with 16 bases in between. The CDR3 extends over 15 amino acids. In germline, CDR1 is GTSNPN, CDR2 SVGIG (reference sequence). The CDR3 DNA follows: TGTGCCTGGAGTGTACTTGCGGGGCCCGGGGATACGCAGTATTTT. Translating gives CAWSVLAGPGDTQYF. The variable domain in full, completed from reference TRBV30 and TRBJ2-3, reads SQTIHQWPATLVQPVGSPLSLECTVEGTSNPNLYWYRQAAGRGLQLLFYSVGIGQISSEVPQNLSASRPQDRQFILSSKKLLLSDSGFYLCAWSVLAGPGDTQYFGPGTRLTVL.

The J gene is TRBJ1-1, the V gene TRBV25-1; D uncertain. The V end was cut by 7 bases, the J end by 5 bases, with 11 bases between. The CDR3 sequence is 12 residues long. Germline CDR1 MGHDK, CDR2 SYGVNS. As DNA, the CDR3 is TGTGCCAGCAAGGCCTTGAGGACTGAAGCTTTCTTT. Amino acids: CASKALRTEAFF.

This clonotype was seen a handful of times. The junction does not match germline at one end; this may be a read error. The V and J genes are TRBV6-1 and TRBJ2-7; D is perhaps TRBD1 (6 bases). The CDR3 is made up of 13 amino acids. Germline V gene sequence: CDR1 MNHNS, CDR2 SASEGT. CDR3 in DNA: TGTGCCAGCCGTGACAGGTCCTACTACGAGCAGTACTTC. Amino acid sequence: CASRDRSYYEQYF.

This clonotype was counted only a few times. This sequence joins TRBV7-2 and TRBJ2-1, with D uncertain. Looked up from germline, CDR1 is SGHTA and CDR2 is FQGNSA. Trimming stripped 6 bases from V and 5 bases from J, with 11 bases between. This CDR3 is 13 amino acids long. CDR3 DNA: TGTGCCAGCAGACCCCCAGAGAACAATGAGCAGTTCTTC. This encodes CASRPPENNEQFF.

The CDR3 coding sequence is TGTGCCAGCAGCTTGGGTCCTAGCGGGGGGTACAGCTCCTACAATGAGCAGTTCTTC. Protein product: CASSLGPSGGYSSYNEQFF. This chain links TRBV5-4 with TRBJ2-1; 11 nucleotides match TRBD2. Germline CDR1 is SGHNT and CDR2 is YYREEE (reference sequence). V shed 0 bases, J shed 0 bases, and the junction held 8 bases outside the gene matches. The CDR3 spans 19 residues.

There are a few counts of this clonotype. The chain combines TRBV2 with TRBJ2-1, with TRBD2 matching over 10 bases. Germline CDR1 SNHLY, CDR2 FYNNEI. After removal of 2 bases from V and 3 bases from J, the junction contained 25 bases not matched to a gene. CDR3 length: 23 residues. The CDR3 spells CASSELVTRGASGGTYLYNEQFF. CDR3 nucleotide sequence: TGTGCCAGCAGTGAATTAGTGACACGGGGAGCTAGCGGGGGAACTTACCTCTACAATGAGCAGTTCTTC.

The chain couples TRBV12-3 or TRBV12-4 to TRBJ2-1; D is possibly TRBD1 or TRBD2 (5 bases each). The V gene lost 3 bases and the J gene lost 8 bases, with 11 bases spanning the gap. The CDR3 is 13 amino acids. CDR3 protein: CASSFGAGDEQFF. For the CDR3, the DNA is TGTGCCAGCAGTTTCGGGGCTGGGGATGAGCAGTTCTTC.

This clonotype came up a few times. The rearrangement uses TRBV6-8 and TRBJ2-3; the match to TRBD2 covers 7 bases. Germline loops: CDR1 MNHGY, CDR2 SAAAGT. With V trimmed by 6 bases and J by 4 bases, 10 bases remained unmatched. CDR3 length: 15 residues. The CDR3 sequence: CASSETSSRPDTQYF. Written as DNA, the CDR3 is TGTGCCAGCAGCGAGACTAGCAGCCGGCCAGATACGCAGTATTTT.

The V call is TRBV7-2, the J call TRBJ2-1, with TRBD2 as a possible D gene (5 bases). Trimming stripped 5 bases from V and 7 bases from J, with 15 bases between. Looked up from germline, CDR1 is SGHTA and CDR2 is FQGNSA. The CDR3 consists of 14 residues. CDR3 DNA sequence: TGTGCCAGCAGCCCCTATACTAGTCAGAATGAGCAGTTCTTC. This gives the protein CASSPYTSQNEQFF.

V usage is TRBV4-1 and J usage is TRBJ1-1; tentative D call: TRBD1 (5 bases). Germline lookup yields CDR1 MGHRA and CDR2 YSYEKL. Trimming left V 2 bases short and J 0 bases short, with 19 bases between. The length of the CDR3 is 18 residues. CDR3 DNA sequence: TGCGCCAGCAGCCAAACCTTGGGGGGAGCCGGGGTGAACACTGAAGCTTTCTTT. It yields the protein CASSQTLGGAGVNTEAFF.

The genes are TRBV2 and TRBJ2-5; D remains unclear. The V end was cut by 4 bases, the J end by 5 bases, with 17 bases between. The CDR3 has 15 residues. The V gene's germline CDR1 is SNHLY and CDR2 FYNNEI. The CDR3 loop reads CASSGPGLRPETQYF. The CDR3 DNA reads as TGTGCCAGCAGTGGCCCGGGCCTGCGGCCGGAGACCCAGTACTTC.

The chain uses TRBV6-6 and TRBJ2-2, with 8 bases that match TRBD1. The CDR3 length is 16 residues. V shed 5 bases and J 4 bases; nucleotides not matched to a gene: 9. Germline V gene data show CDR1 as MNHNY and CDR2 as SVGAGI (reference sequence). CDR3 in amino acids: CASSPWTGYGTGELFF. CDR3 DNA sequence: TGTGCCAGCAGTCCATGGACAGGGTATGGCACCGGGGAGCTGTTTTTT.

The J gene is TRBJ2-3, the V gene TRBV6-2 or TRBV6-3; a possible D gene is TRBD2 (6 bases). This CDR3 is 13 amino acids long. V lost 2 bases and J 5 bases, leaving 8 bases between the germline ends. From germline, CDR1 is MNHEY and CDR2 SVGEGT. The CDR3 bases are TGTGCCAGCAGTTACATCGGGAGAGATACGCAGTATTTT. Protein: CASSYIGRDTQYF.

The chain is built from TRBV12-3 or TRBV12-4 and TRBJ2-1; TRBD2 matches 8 bases. This CDR3 region has 14 residues. J gave up 4 bases and V 6 bases, and 5 bases lay outside the gene matches. The CDR3 sequence is CASSSGGKYNEQFF. CDR3 bases: TGTGCCAGCAGCTCGGGAGGGAAGTACAATGAGCAGTTCTTC.

The chain links TRBV20-1 to TRBJ1-1; no firm D call. The V end lost 0 bases, the J end lost 7 bases, and 18 bases lay between the germline ends. Germline V gives CDR1 DFQATT, CDR2 SNEGSKA (reference sequence). The CDR3 consists of 15 residues. CDR3 DNA: TGCAGTGCTAGAGATCCCGGGGTGGAAGCCCATGAAGCTTTCTTT. The encoded protein is CSARDPGVEAHEAFF.

This clonotype has just a few counts. The V gene is TRBV12-3 or TRBV12-4, the J gene TRBJ2-1, with 14 bases that match TRBD2. The CDR3 runs 20 residues. Unmatched junction bases numbered 9, after V lost 0 bases and J lost 2 bases. The CDR3 is CASSLAIGTSGGHTYNEQFF. In DNA form, the CDR3 reads TGTGCCAGCAGTTTAGCGATAGGGACTAGCGGGGGCCATACCTACAATGAGCAGTTCTTC.

The chain carries TRBV5-4 and TRBJ1-6; no reliable D call. V lost 3 bases and J lost 7, with 11 bases in between. The CDR3 covers 14 residues. The V gene's germline CDR1 is SGHNT and CDR2 YYREEE (reference sequence). In nucleotides, the CDR3 is TGTGCCAGCAGCTGGGGTGGAGACAATTCACCCCTCCACTTT. This codes for CASSWGGDNSPLHF.

This clonotype appeared once. V gene TRBV7-2 combines with J gene TRBJ2-7, with 7 positions matching TRBD1. Germline CDR1 is SGHTA and CDR2 is FQGNSA. This CDR3 region has 12 residues. V was clipped by 5 bases and J by 4 bases; unmatched bases: 2. The DNA for the CDR3 is TGTGCCAGCAGCCAGACAGGGTACGAGCAGTACTTC. It translates to CASSQTGYEQYF. Filled out from reference TRBV7-2 and TRBJ2-7, the complete variable domain reads GAGVSQSPSNKVTEKGKDVELRCDPISGHTALYWYRQSLGQGLEFLIYFQGNSAPDKSGLPSDRFSAERTGGSVSTLTIQRTQQEDSAVYLCASSQTGYEQYFGPGTRLTVT.

The V gene is TRBV3-1, the J gene TRBJ2-3; TRBD1 matches at 8 bases. Losses at the gene ends were 5 bases for V and 6 bases for J; bases not matched to a gene: 7. CDR3 length: 14 amino acids. CDR1 LGHDT and CDR2 YNNKEL come from the germline V gene (reference sequence). The CDR3 sequence: CASSSRTGRDTQYF. The CDR3 nucleotides are TGTGCCAGCAGCTCTCGGACAGGGCGGGATACGCAGTATTTT.

The chain recombines TRBV6-8 with TRBJ2-1; 9 bases match TRBD2. The CDR3 consists of 15 residues. The trim removed 2 bases at V and 9 bases at J, leaving 8 bases unmatched. Per the germline V gene, CDR1 is MNHGY and CDR2 is SAAAGT. In nucleotides, the CDR3 is TGTGCCAGCAGTTACGGCGGCGGGGGGGCCGGTGAGCAGTTCTTC. Its translation: CASSYGGGGAGEQFF.

The rearrangement joins TRBV7-9 to TRBJ1-6; D is possibly TRBD1 (6 bases). Per germline, CDR1 SEHNR and CDR2 FQNEAQ (reference sequence). The CDR3 extends over 16 amino acids. V was pared by 5 bases and J by 10 bases, with 21 bases between. CDR3: CASSQRGGAFWSPLHF. CDR3 sequence (DNA): TGTGCCAGCAGCCAGCGGGGGGGCGCGTTTTGGTCACCCCTCCACTTT. The whole variable domain, remainder taken from reference TRBV7-9 and TRBJ1-6, is DTGVSQNPRHKITKRGQNVTFRCDPISEHNRLYWYRQTLGQGPEFLTYFQNEAQLEKSRLLSDRFSAERPKGSFSTLEIQRTEQGDSAMYLCASSQRGGAFWSPLHFGNGTRLTVT.

V usage is TRBV11-2 and J usage is TRBJ2-1; D remains ambiguous. Trimming took off 6 bases at V and 6 bases at J, with 33 bases between the two ends. Germline V CDR1 and CDR2: SGHAT, FQNNGV. The CDR3 is 20 residues long. The CDR3 sequence: CASSFSPATDTRHAANEQFF. For the CDR3, the DNA is TGTGCCAGCAGTTTTTCACCCGCGACCGACACACGCCACGCGGCCAATGAGCAGTTCTTC.

This clonotype was seen only once. V is TRBV18 and J is TRBJ1-5, with TRBD1 matching over 7 bases. Germline lookup yields CDR1 KGHSH and CDR2 LQKENI. This CDR3 has 14 amino acids. With 6 bases clipped from V and 8 bases from J, the junction kept 10 bases outside the gene matches. Written as DNA, the CDR3 is TGTGCCAGCTCGCAGACAGGGAGATTGGAGCCCCAGCATTTT. This sequence encodes CASSQTGRLEPQHF.

This rearrangement joins TRBV6-5 to TRBJ1-1; 8 bases line up with TRBD1. Germline V gene lookup returns CDR1 MNHEY and CDR2 SVGAGI. V lost 7 bases to trimming and J lost 5 bases; unmatched junction nucleotides: 12. The length of the CDR3 is 15 residues. The CDR3 region is CASNPVGTGGTEAFF. CDR3 DNA: TGTGCCAGCAACCCCGTTGGGACAGGAGGGACTGAAGCTTTCTTT.

This chain joins TRBV29-1 and TRBJ2-1; 9 positions match TRBD1. The J segment lost 3 bases and the V segment lost 4 bases, leaving 4 bases of the junction unmatched. The V gene's germline CDR1 is SQVTM and CDR2 ANQGSEA. The CDR3 has 14 amino acids. CDR3 amino acids: CSVGGDRVYNEQFF. The CDR3 nucleotides are TGCAGCGTTGGGGGGGACAGGGTCTACAATGAGCAGTTCTTC.

A few counts support this clonotype. The chain employs TRBV6-1 and TRBJ2-4, with 7 bases fitting TRBD2. Germline lookup yields CDR1 MNHNS and CDR2 SASEGT. The CDR3 covers 13 residues. The V segment lost 4 bases and the J segment 5 bases; nucleotides outside the gene matches: 2. The CDR3: CASSARGENIQYF. The CDR3 bases are TGTGCCAGCAGTGCCCGGGGGGAAAACATTCAGTACTTC.

This clonotype was detected only once. The chain recombines TRBV18 with TRBJ1-1; D remains unclear. This CDR3 has 13 amino acids. Germline V gene sequence: CDR1 KGHSH, CDR2 LQKENI. The germline V and J ends were trimmed by 3 bases and 1 base, with 6 bases remaining between them. The CDR3 is CASSPGENTEAFF. CDR3 coding DNA: TGTGCCAGCTCACCGGGAGAGAACACTGAAGCTTTCTTT.

The chain links TRBV18 to TRBJ1-6, with D possibly TRBD1 on 6 matching bases. Per germline, CDR1 KGHSH and CDR2 LQKENI. CDR3 length equals 15 residues. The V and J ends lost 5 bases and 14 bases respectively, with 22 bases between them. The CDR3 region has the DNA TGTGCCAGCTCAACTGGCAGGGACATAATTCAGTCCCTCCACTTT. This encodes CASSTGRDIIQSLHF.

The sample holds one count of this clonotype. V is TRBV10-3 and J is TRBJ2-7; TRBD1 agrees at 8 bases. Germline loops: CDR1 ENHRY, CDR2 SYGVKD. The CDR3 has 14 residues. V gave up 5 bases and J gave up 0 bases; unmatched junction bases: 3. CDR3 coding DNA: TGTGCCATCAGTCCCGGGACAGGCTCCTACGAGCAGTACTTC. Translation: CAISPGTGSYEQYF.